The sample holds many counts of the clone carrying this TCR beta chain. The data originate from a study of neurological immune-mediated disorders. J gave up 5 bases and V 3 bases, and 12 bases lay outside the gene matches. Germline CDR1 reads LGHNA; CDR2 reads YNFKEQ. The CDR3 sequence is 16 residues long. Time point denoted: technical triplicate 1. Template-switch 5'RACE cDNA synthesis added a 10-nucleotide unique molecular identifier. The yield of each sequencing run was over 170 million TCR-beta sequences from 15-18 subjects. MiXCR was run by TCRdb on the 5' RACE reads, yielding one entry per CDR3 protein. The table lists fewer than 30,000 distinct CDR3 sequences, approximately 13% of them singletons.

The V gene is TRBV4-2, the J gene TRBJ2-5; 7 bases fit TRBD2. The sample taken for sequencing was CD4+ T cells from blood. The receptor comes from a female donor with HTLV-1-associated myelopathy (HAM/TSP). CDR3 nucleotides: TGTGCCAGCAGCCAGTGGTCGGGCGGGAGAATGGAGACCCAGTACTTC. Its protein product is CASSQWSGGRMETQYF.